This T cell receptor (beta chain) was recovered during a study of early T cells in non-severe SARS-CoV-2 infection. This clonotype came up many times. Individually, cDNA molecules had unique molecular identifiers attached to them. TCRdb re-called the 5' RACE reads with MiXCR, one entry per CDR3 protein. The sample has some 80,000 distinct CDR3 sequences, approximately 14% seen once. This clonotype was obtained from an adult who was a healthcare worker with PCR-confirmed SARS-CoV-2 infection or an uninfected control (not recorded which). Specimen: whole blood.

CDR3 DNA sequence: TGCGCCAGCAGCCCCCTGTCTACAGGGTCGGGCTACACCTTC. Translated, it gives CASSPLSTGSGYTF. The rearrangement uses TRBV5-1 and TRBJ1-2, with D perhaps matching TRBD1 (6 bases). CDR3 length equals 14 residues. The germline CDR1 and CDR2 sequences are SGHRS and YFSETQ. Trimming took off 4 bases at V and 8 bases at J, with 18 bases between the two ends. The full variable domain, in which reference TRBV5-1 and TRBJ1-2 provide the parts outside the CDR3, is KAGVTQTPRYLIKTRGQQVTLSCSPISGHRSVSWYQQTPGQGLQFLFEYFSETQRNKGNFPGRFSGRQFSNSRSEMNVSTLELGDSALYLCASSPLSTGSGYTFGSGTRLTVV.